Listed below are T cell receptor beta chains from one sample, sequenced in a study of beta chain features in type 1 diabetes. Sequencing used immunoSEQ multiplex PCR; TCRdb keeps in-frame clones, though not all of them. The sample includes some 250,000 clones, around a quarter of them seen just once. The sample was central memory CD4+ T cells from blood. These receptors all stem from a man younger than 40 in good health. The CDR3 runs from the conserved cysteine through the conserved F or W. A D gene is named only where the DNA matches it firmly. Clone size is not always given. Where it is, it says once, few, many or a class for expanded clones.

TRBV9	NA	13	NA	TRBJ2-7	TGTGCCAGCAGCGTAGCTCTCCTAGGCGAGCAGTACTTC	CASSVALLGEQYF
TRBV1	NA	16	NA	TRBJ2-7	TGCACCAGCAGCCACAGGACGGATTCCAGCTCCTACGAGCAGTACTTC	CTSSHRTDSSSYEQYF
TRBV7-8	NA	15	NA	TRBJ2-1	TGTGCCAGCAGCTTAGGTGCGGCCCCCTACAATGAGCAGTTCTTC	CASSLGAAPYNEQFF
TRBV29-1	NA	15	NA	TRBJ2-1	TGCAGCGTTGACCCAGGGCGGGGCTCCTACAATGAGCAGTTCTTC	CSVDPGRGSYNEQFF
TRBV10-2	NA	15	NA	TRBJ1-5	TGCGCCAGCAGTGATCCGGGTGATAGCAATCAGCCCCAGCATTTT	CASSDPGDSNQPQHF
TRBV7-8	NA	16	few	TRBJ2-2	TGTGCCAGCAGCTTAGTAAAAGACACGAACACCGGGGAGCTGTTTTTT	CASSLVKDTNTGELFF
TRBV29-1	NA	13	few	TRBJ2-4	TGCAGCCCACGAACCCTAGCCAAAAACATTCAGTACTTC	CSPRTLAKNIQYF
TRBV5-4	NA	13	NA	TRBJ2-3	TGTGCCAGCAGCTTGAAGGGAACAGATACGCAGTATTTT	CASSLKGTDTQYF
TRBV18	NA	11	NA	TRBJ2-5	TGTGCCAGCTCTCGCCAAGAGACCCAGTACTTC	CASSRQETQYF
TRBV7-6	TRBD2	16	few	TRBJ2-5	TGTGCCAGCAGCCCGAGTCGGACTAGCGCCCAAGAGACCCAGTACTTC	CASSPSRTSAQETQYF
TRBV11-2	TRBD2	17	NA	TRBJ2-3	TGTGCCAGCAGCTCACTACCGGGACTAGGTAGCACAGATACGCAGTATTTT	CASSSLPGLGSTDTQYF
TRBV9	TRBD2	15	NA	TRBJ2-1	TGTGCCAGCAGCGTGGGACTAGCGGGAGACAATGAGCAGTTCTTC	CASSVGLAGDNEQFF
TRBV7-9	TRBD2	14	few	TRBJ2-1	TGTGCCAGCAGCTTGACTAGCGGATACAATGAGCAGTTCTTC	CASSLTSGYNEQFF
TRBV7-9	NA	14	few	TRBJ1-6	TGTGCCAGCAGCTTAGGCGAGGGGTATTCACCCCTCCACTTT	CASSLGEGYSPLHF
TRBV11-2	TRBD1	14	NA	TRBJ2-7	TGTGCCAGCAGCCCGGGACAGGGATCTTACGAGCAGTACTTC	CASSPGQGSYEQYF
TRBV2	TRBD1	14	few	TRBJ2-1	TGTGCCACCTTGGACAGGGAAATTAGTGGTGAGCAGTTCTTC	CATLDREISGEQFF
TRBV14	TRBD2	15	few	TRBJ2-5	TGTGCCAGCAGCCAAGACGCGGGGGTCCAAGAGACCCAGTACTTC	CASSQDAGVQETQYF
TRBV10-3	NA	13	NA	TRBJ1-4	TGTGCCATCAGTGTGGGACACAATGAAAAACTGTTTTTT	CAISVGHNEKLFF
TRBV11-2	NA	13	NA	TRBJ1-3	TGTGCCAGCAGCTTAGGGGGAGGAAACACCATATATTTT	CASSLGGGNTIYF
TRBV20-1	NA	11	few	TRBJ2-1	TGCAGTGCTCCCCGGGATCCTGAGCAGTTCTTC	CSAPRDPEQFF
TRBV6-5	TRBD1	13	NA	TRBJ2-7	TGTGCCACCAAGGGGGACAGGGCCTACGAGCAGTACTTC	CATKGDRAYEQYF